This is a list of T cell receptor beta chains from one sample in a study of identical twins. TCRdb processed the 5' RACE reads anew with MiXCR; each CDR3 protein has one entry. The table has fewer than 800,000 distinct CDR3 sequences, just over 7% seen once. This sample was shared with a second study, whose subject was yellow fever vaccine responses in identical twins.

Sequenced material: PBMCs. Every receptor here comes from a woman younger than 35 in good health. Both conserved end residues are part of each CDR3. A D gene is named only where the DNA matches it firmly. Size is omitted from some rows. Given values are once, few, many or a class for expanded clones.

TGTGCCAGCAGGTCGGCGGGACTTGGTGGGGGTGAGCAGTTCTTC	CASRSAGLGGGEQFF	.	.	TRBV12-3/TRBV12-4	TRBJ2-1	15
TGCAGCGTCCGACTAGAAAAGTCCGGGGAGCTGTTTTTT	CSVRLEKSGELFF	.	few	TRBV29-1	TRBJ2-2	13
TGCAGTGCTAGGGGCAGGAAGGGGGCCTTATACGAGCAGTACTTC	CSARGRKGALYEQYF	TRBD1	few	TRBV20-1	TRBJ2-7	15
TGTGCCAGCAGGAAGGGGGGCTCCTACAATGAGCAGTTCTTC	CASRKGGSYNEQFF	.	.	TRBV7-2	TRBJ2-1	14
TGTGCCAGCACCACAACTTGGGCCACAATGGCGTATGGCTACACCTTC	CASTTTWATMAYGYTF	.	many	TRBV2	TRBJ1-2	16
TGCGCCAGCAGCCAAGACGCTAGCGGGGGGGTCCGCGATACGCAGTATTTT	CASSQDASGGVRDTQYF	TRBD2	many	TRBV4-1	TRBJ2-3	17
TGCGCCAGCAAGACCGGGGGATCCTACAATGAGCAGTTCTTC	CASKTGGSYNEQFF	.	few	TRBV4-1	TRBJ2-1	14
TGTGCCAGCGGAACGGGGGGCACAGATACGCAGTATTTT	CASGTGGTDTQYF	.	.	TRBV3-1	TRBJ2-3	13
TGCGCCAGCAGCCGAGACTTCTACGAGCAGTACTTC	CASSRDFYEQYF	.	few	TRBV5-1	TRBJ2-7	12
TGTGCCATCAGTCCCGGGACTAGCGCGAGGCCCACAGATACGCAGTATTTT	CAISPGTSARPTDTQYF	TRBD2	.	TRBV10-3	TRBJ2-3	17
TGTGCCACCTCACTAGCGGGCGGCACAGATACGCAGTATTTT	CATSLAGGTDTQYF	TRBD2	few	TRBV24-1	TRBJ2-3	14
TGTGCCAGCAGCTCACCGGATAGATCGAACACTGAAGCTTTCTTT	CASSSPDRSNTEAFF	.	.	TRBV7-9	TRBJ1-1	15
TGTGCCATCAGACGACAGGGTCTGGGCGAGCAGTACTTC	CAIRRQGLGEQYF	TRBD1	few	TRBV10-3	TRBJ2-7	13
TGTGCCAGCAGTTTAGCTAGTCTCCGGGACCGCAGGACCGGGGAGCTGTTTTTT	CASSLASLRDRRTGELFF	.	.	TRBV12-3/TRBV12-4	TRBJ2-2	18
TGCAGCGCCGGCGCTGGTAACTACGAGCAGTACTTC	CSAGAGNYEQYF	.	many	TRBV29-1	TRBJ2-7	12
TGTGCCATCCCGGGACTAGCGGGAAATGAGCAGTTCTTC	CAIPGLAGNEQFF	TRBD2	.	TRBV28	TRBJ2-1	13
TGTGCCAGCAGTTACGAGACTAGCGGGCAGCAGTTCTTC	CASSYETSGQQFF	TRBD2	.	TRBV6-5	TRBJ2-1	13
TGCGCCAGCAGCGTAAGGACGTATTCACCCCTCCACTTT	CASSVRTYSPLHF	.	.	TRBV5-1	TRBJ1-6	13
TGCGCCAGCAGTGGCAGTTTTTTGGTTGATGAGCAGTTCTTC	CASSGSFLVDEQFF	.	many	TRBV10-2	TRBJ2-1	14
TGTGCCAGCAGTTTCCTAGCGGGAACTCCTTCCCAAGAGACCCAGTACTTC	CASSFLAGTPSQETQYF	TRBD2	.	TRBV27	TRBJ2-5	17
TGTGCCAGCAGCCACCTGAGCGGGGGGTCCCAAGAGACCCAGTACTTC	CASSHLSGGSQETQYF	TRBD2	few	TRBV7-6	TRBJ2-5	16
TGCAGTGCTACCCAGGACCTGCGGGGCACAGATACGCAGTATTTT	CSATQDLRGTDTQYF	.	.	TRBV20-1	TRBJ2-3	15
TGTGCCAGTAATGCCGGGACTAGCGGGCACGGGGAGCTGTTTTTT	CASNAGTSGHGELFF	TRBD2	few	TRBV19	TRBJ2-2	15
TGTGCCAGCAGCAAGACTACCGCGTACCGTCAAGAGACCCAGTACTTC	CASSKTTAYRQETQYF	.	.	TRBV7-9	TRBJ2-5	16
TGTGCCAGCAGTTACTCAGCGGGGGGGAAGAAGAATGAGCAGTTCTTC	CASSYSAGGKKNEQFF	TRBD2	few	TRBV6-5	TRBJ2-1	16
TGTGCCAGCGGCGCAGGGGTTTTGGCCCCGTCGGGGCAACAGCCCCAGCATTTT	CASGAGVLAPSGQQPQHF	.	few	TRBV2	TRBJ1-5	18